This T cell receptor (beta chain) is from a study of blood T cell repertoires in COVID-19. Some clones are missing from TCRdb's copy, which holds only in-frame ones; the method was immunoSEQ multiplex PCR. The sample includes some 56,000 clones, around 67% of them seen just once. CDR1 is KGHDR and CDR2 is SFDVKD in the germline V gene. Deletions cut 4 bases from V and 5 bases from J, with 19 bases between. The CDR3 spans 16 residues. This TCR came from a woman aged 50 to 65 with active or convalescent COVID-19. Sequencing was carried out using peripheral blood. The chain carries TRBV24-1 and TRBJ2-5; D not certain. As DNA, the CDR3 is TGTGCCACCAGTGACCGCAGAGGTCGCGCCGGTGAGACCCAGTACTTC. This translates into CATSDRRGRAGETQYF.